Following are 2 T cell receptor beta chains from one sample sequenced in a study of T cell responses to AZD1222 COVID-19 vaccine. Assay: immunoSEQ multiplex PCR; the TCRdb copy retains only in-frame clones and omits some. This table has roughly 120,000 clones, just over 85% appearing once. Sequencing was performed on peripheral blood, taken 28 days after the second AZD1222 dose. The receptor set was obtained from an adult who received the AZD1222 COVID-19 vaccine.

The chain combines TRBV6-2 or TRBV6-3 with TRBJ1-1, with D possibly matching TRBD1 (6 bases). The CDR3 sequence is 15 residues long. The germline V gene has CDR1 MNHEY and CDR2 SVGEGT. Trimming shortened V by 6 bases and J by 3 bases, and 17 bases separated the two germline ends. The CDR3 DNA reads TGTGCCAGCAGCCGATTTACAGGGCTGGACACTGAAGCTTTCTTT. Translated, it gives CASSRFTGLDTEAFF.

The genes are TRBV5-4 and TRBJ2-5, with D perhaps matching TRBD1 (5 bases). CDR1 is SGHNT, CDR2 YYREEE, per germline (reference sequence). Trimming took 0 bases from V and 4 from J, leaving 10 bases between them. The length of the CDR3 is 14 residues. CDR3 sequence: CASSLEGAGETQYF. DNA of the CDR3: TGTGCCAGCAGCTTGGAAGGGGCTGGAGAGACCCAGTACTTC.